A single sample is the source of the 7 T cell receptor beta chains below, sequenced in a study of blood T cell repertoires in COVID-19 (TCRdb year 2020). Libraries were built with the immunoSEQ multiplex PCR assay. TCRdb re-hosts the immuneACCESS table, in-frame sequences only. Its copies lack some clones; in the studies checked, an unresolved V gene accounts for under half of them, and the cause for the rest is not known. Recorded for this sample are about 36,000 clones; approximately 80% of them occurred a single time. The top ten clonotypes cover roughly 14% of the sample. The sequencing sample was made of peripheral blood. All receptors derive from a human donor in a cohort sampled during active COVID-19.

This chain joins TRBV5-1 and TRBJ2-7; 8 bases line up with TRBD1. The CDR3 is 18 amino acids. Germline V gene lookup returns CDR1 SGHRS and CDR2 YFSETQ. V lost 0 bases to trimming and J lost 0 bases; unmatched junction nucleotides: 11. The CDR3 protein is CASSLAAGPGTGSYEQYF. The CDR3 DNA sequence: TGCGCCAGCAGCTTGGCCGCGGGCCCCGGGACAGGCTCCTACGAGCAGTACTTC.

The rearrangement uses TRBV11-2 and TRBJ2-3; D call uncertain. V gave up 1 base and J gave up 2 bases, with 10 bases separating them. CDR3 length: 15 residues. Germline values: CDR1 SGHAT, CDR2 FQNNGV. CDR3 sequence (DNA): TGTGCCAGCAGCTTAGCCTGGGCAGACACAGATACGCAGTATTTT. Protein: CASSLAWADTDTQYF.

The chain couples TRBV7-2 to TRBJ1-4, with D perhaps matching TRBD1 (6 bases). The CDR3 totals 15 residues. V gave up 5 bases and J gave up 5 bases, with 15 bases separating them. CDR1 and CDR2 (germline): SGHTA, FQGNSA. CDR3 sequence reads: CASSQGTASNEKLFF. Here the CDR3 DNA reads TGTGCCAGCAGCCAGGGGACCGCAAGCAATGAAAAACTGTTTTTT.

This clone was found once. CDR3: CASSQRTSGGHSYNEQFF. DNA for the CDR3: TGTGCCAGCAGCCAGCGGACTAGCGGGGGCCACTCCTACAATGAGCAGTTCTTC. V and J are TRBV7-6 and TRBJ2-1, with 13 bases fitting TRBD2. Germline assignment: CDR1 SGHVS and CDR2 FNYEAQ. Trimming took 5 bases from V and 0 from J; bases not matched to a gene: 7. The CDR3 covers 18 residues. The whole variable domain, filled in from reference TRBV7-6 and TRBJ2-1, reads GAGVSQSPRYKVTKRGQDVALRCDPISGHVSLYWYRQALGQGPEFLTYFNYEAQQDKSGLPNDRFSAERPEGSISTLTIQRTEQRDSAMYRCASSQRTSGGHSYNEQFFGPGTRLTVL.

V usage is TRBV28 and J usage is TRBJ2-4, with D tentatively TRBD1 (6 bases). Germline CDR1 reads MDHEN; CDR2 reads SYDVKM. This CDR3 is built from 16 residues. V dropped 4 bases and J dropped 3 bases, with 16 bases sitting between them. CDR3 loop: CASSSYRVLGKNIQYF. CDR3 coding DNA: TGTGCCAGCAGTTCGTACAGGGTACTAGGCAAAAACATTCAGTACTTC.

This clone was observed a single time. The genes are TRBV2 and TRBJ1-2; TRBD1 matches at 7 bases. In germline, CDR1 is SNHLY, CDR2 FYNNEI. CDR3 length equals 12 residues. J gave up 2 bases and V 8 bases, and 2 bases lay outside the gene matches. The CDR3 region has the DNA TGTGCCAGCGCGGGACAGAACTATGGCTACACCTTC. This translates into CASAGQNYGYTF.

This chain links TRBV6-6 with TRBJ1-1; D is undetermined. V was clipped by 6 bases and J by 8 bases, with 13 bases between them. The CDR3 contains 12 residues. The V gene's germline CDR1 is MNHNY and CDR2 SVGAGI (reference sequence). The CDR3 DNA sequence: TGTGCCAGCAGAGCTTTCCAGGCAGAAGCTTTCTTT. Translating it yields CASRAFQAEAFF.